This record looks at one T cell receptor (beta chain) sequence and its context. The sample comes from a study of cytomegalovirus exposure and HLA in healthy donors. The PCR ran on 60 Vbeta and 13 Jbeta primers. Sequencing used immunoSEQ multiplex PCR; TCRdb keeps in-frame clones, though not all of them. This sample has about 160,000 clones, with around 69% found just once. This CDR3 is built from 12 residues. In germline, CDR1 is SQVTM, CDR2 ANQGSEA. V dropped 6 bases and J dropped 7; count of bases not matched to a gene: 7. Sequencing was done on a sample of PBMCs. This chain uses TRBV29-1 with TRBJ2-7; TRBD1 agrees at 9 bases. The clonotype originates from a man between 60 and 75 years old in good health and CMV-seronegative. CDR3 loop: CSVQDRGGEQYF. The CDR3 DNA is TGCAGCGTCCAGGACAGGGGTGGAGAGCAGTACTTC.